Listed here are 19 T cell receptor beta chains from one sample, sequenced in a study of vaccination effects on CD4 cells after COVID-19. The ViraFEST assay expanded antigen-specific CD4+ T cells with viral peptide pools before sequencing. Following culture for around 9 days, CD4+ T cells were isolated. According to the study, vaccine recipients showed no prior SARS-CoV-2 infection and negative nucleocapsid antibodies. TCRdb's table, derived via immunoSEQ multiplex PCR, lists solely in-frame clones and lacks some. The sample includes roughly 75,000 clones, approximately 72% of them seen just once. These TCRs are of unknown antigen specificity. The specimen was CD4+ T cells from PBMCs cultured with HCoV-OC43 spike peptides, collected before COVID-19 vaccination. The subset denotes: HCoV-OC43 spike overlapping peptide pool stimulation. Receptors were obtained from a human donor who received a COVID-19 vaccine.

There are a few counts of this clone. The V gene is TRBV25-1, the J gene TRBJ1-5; 9 bases are shared with TRBD1. V trimming: 3 bases; J trimming: 7 bases; junction bases outside the gene matches: 13. This CDR3 is 17 amino acids long. CDR1 and CDR2 (germline): MGHDK, SYGVNS. The DNA for the CDR3 is TGTGCCAGCAGTGATCGACCGGGACAGGGAGTCTACCAGCCCCAGCATTTT. Protein product: CASSDRPGQGVYQPQHF.

The chain combines TRBV7-2 with TRBJ1-1, with unresolved D. Trimming pared 5 bases from V and 4 bases from J, leaving 11 bases between. CDR3 length: 13 residues. CDR1 and CDR2 from the germline V gene are SGHTA and FQGNSA. CDR3 in amino acids: CASSPRVVTEAFF. The DNA for the CDR3 is TGTGCCAGCAGCCCTAGGGTGGTCACTGAAGCTTTCTTT.

The chain has TRBV7-2 and TRBJ1-4; tentative D call: TRBD1 (5 bases). V lost 1 base and J lost 8, with 14 bases in between. The CDR3 extends over 15 amino acids. CDR1 is SGHTA and CDR2 is FQGNSA in the germline V gene. This CDR3 reads CASSLGGPRGEKLFF. The CDR3 DNA follows: TGTGCCAGCAGCTTAGGCGGGCCCCGGGGCGAAAAACTGTTTTTT.

The V and J genes are TRBV6-5 and TRBJ1-2; a weak D match, TRBD1 (5 bases). The CDR3 length is 14 residues. The germline V gene encodes CDR1 MNHEY and CDR2 SVGAGI. Trimming stripped 6 bases from V and 6 bases from J, with 17 bases between. The CDR3 nucleotides read TGTGCCAGCAGGGATGGGACGGGCTATGATGGCTACACCTTC. Protein sequence: CASRDGTGYDGYTF.

V is TRBV25-1 and J is TRBJ2-4; 9 bases are shared with TRBD1. CDR1 MGHDK and CDR2 SYGVNS come from the germline V gene. CDR3 length: 17 amino acids. V lost 0 bases and J lost 8; bases outside the gene matches: 11. The CDR3 sequence: CASSEYLGQGTVDIQYF. In nucleotides, the CDR3 is TGTGCCAGCAGTGAATATTTAGGACAGGGGACGGTAGACATTCAGTACTTC.

The sample holds a few counts of this clone. This chain joins TRBV27 and TRBJ2-5; TRBD2 agrees at 14 bases. The V and J ends lost 6 bases and 2 bases, in that order; junction bases with no gene match: 14. Looked up from germline, CDR1 is MNHEY and CDR2 is SMNVEV (reference sequence). This CDR3 is 19 amino acids long. The CDR3, as DNA: TGTGCCAGCAGCCGAAAAGTGGGACTAGCGGGGGCCATTCAAGAGACCCAGTACTTC. Translating it yields CASSRKVGLAGAIQETQYF.

The chain uses TRBV12-3 or TRBV12-4 and TRBJ1-6, with D possibly matching TRBD1 (6 bases). The ends were cut back, 7 bases at V and 10 bases at J, with 11 bases in the middle. This CDR3 has 12 residues. The chain's CDR3 is CASTTGYSPLHF. CDR3 DNA: TGTGCCAGCACTACAGGGTACTCACCCCTCCACTTT.

V is TRBV2 and J is TRBJ2-3; 9 nucleotides line up with TRBD2. V was clipped by 8 bases and J by 6 bases; unmatched bases: 6. CDR1 is SNHLY, CDR2 FYNNEI, per germline. This CDR3 is built from 13 residues. In nucleotides, the CDR3 is TGTGCCAGCTCACCGACTAGCGGTGATACGCAGTATTTT. Translation: CASSPTSGDTQYF. Drawing the rest from reference TRBV2 and TRBJ2-3, the complete variable domain is EPEVTQTPSHQVTQMGQEVILRCVPISNHLYFYWYRQILGQKVEFLVSFYNNEISEKSEIFDDQFSVERPDGSNFTLKIRSTKLEDSAMYFCASSPTSGDTQYFGPGTRLTVL.

This clone appeared a single time. The chain joins TRBV6-6 to TRBJ2-1; the match to TRBD1 covers 9 bases. The CDR3 covers 16 residues. From germline, CDR1 is MNHNY and CDR2 SVGAGI (reference sequence). V was clipped by 4 bases and J by 6 bases; unmatched bases: 10. The chain's CDR3 is CASSFPGQGWSNEQFF. The CDR3 nucleotides are TGTGCCAGCAGTTTCCCGGGACAGGGTTGGAGCAATGAGCAGTTCTTC.

The J gene is TRBJ1-1, the V gene TRBV19; D is unclear. Trimming cost V 1 base and J 2 bases, with 5 bases left between them. The CDR3 length is 13 residues. Germline V gene lookup returns CDR1 LNHDA and CDR2 SQIVND (reference sequence). The CDR3 region is CASSIGHNTEAFF. CDR3 nucleotides: TGTGCCAGTAGTATAGGACACAACACTGAAGCTTTCTTT.

The chain combines TRBV19 with TRBJ1-6; TRBD1 matches at 7 bases. Per the germline V gene, CDR1 is LNHDA and CDR2 is SQIVND (reference sequence). This CDR3 comprises 15 residues. The V and J ends lost 3 bases and 8 bases, in that order; junction bases with no gene match: 7. CDR3 residues: CASSIQGVRDSPLHF. The CDR3 bases are TGTGCCAGTAGTATCCAGGGGGTAAGGGATTCACCCCTCCACTTT.

The gene calls are TRBV30 and TRBJ2-5; D remains unclear. This CDR3 region has 12 residues. Per germline, CDR1 GTSNPN and CDR2 SVGIG (reference sequence). V lost 0 bases, J lost 5 bases, and 7 bases lay in between. This chain's CDR3 is CAWSVLMETQYF. The CDR3 nucleotides read TGTGCCTGGAGTGTACTGATGGAGACCCAGTACTTC.

The CDR3 loop is CASSLVGGDRREAFF. CDR3 DNA: TGTGCCAGCAGCTTGGTGGGGGGCGACAGGAGGGAAGCTTTCTTT. V is TRBV5-8 and J is TRBJ1-1; tentatively, D is TRBD1 (6 bases). CDR3 length: 15 residues. Between the trimmed V and J ends, which lost 0 bases and 8 bases, there was a span of 17 bases. Germline assignment: CDR1 SGHTS and CDR2 YDEGEE.

The genes are TRBV20-1 and TRBJ2-1; D gene ambiguous. This CDR3 contains 10 residues. V was pared by 0 bases and J by 6 bases, with 0 bases between. Germline V gives CDR1 DFQATT, CDR2 SNEGSKA (reference sequence). Here the CDR3 DNA reads TGCAGTGCTAGAGACAATGAGCAGTTCTTC. Translating it yields CSARDNEQFF.

The chain links TRBV7-2 to TRBJ1-3; maybe TRBD1 (5 bases). The CDR3 has 15 residues. The V gene's germline CDR1 is SGHTA and CDR2 FQGNSA. The V end lost 1 base, the J end lost 2 bases, and 9 bases lay between the germline ends. The DNA of the CDR3 is TGTGCCAGCAGCTTAGACACAGGAACTGGAAACACCATATATTTT. As protein: CASSLDTGTGNTIYF.

This clone was seen only a few times. J is TRBJ2-2 and V is TRBV19, with no clear D. The CDR3 consists of 13 residues. Trimming took off 9 bases at V and 1 base at J, with 9 bases between the two ends. Germline V gene lookup returns CDR1 LNHDA and CDR2 SQIVND (reference sequence). The CDR3 DNA reads as TGTGCCAGCAGGACCGTGAACACCGGGGAGCTGTTTTTT. Amino acids: CASRTVNTGELFF.

The sample holds a few counts of this clone. The chain joins TRBV4-1 to TRBJ1-3; D not resolved. Germline V lookup: CDR1 MGHRA, CDR2 YSYEKL. The V end was cut by 4 bases, the J end by 0 bases, with 7 bases between. The CDR3 covers 14 residues. The CDR3: CASSRAGSGNTIYF. CDR3 nucleotides: TGCGCCAGCAGCCGGGCGGGCTCTGGAAACACCATATATTTT.

The chain combines TRBV5-5 with TRBJ1-6, with D hard to call. V shed 0 bases and J shed 9 bases, with 10 bases lying between them. CDR1 is SGHKS, CDR2 YYEKEE, per germline (reference sequence). The CDR3 has 14 amino acids. The CDR3, as DNA: TGTGCCAGCAGCTTGGTCGAGTTTGGTTCACCCCTCCACTTT. It codes for CASSLVEFGSPLHF.

V gene TRBV29-1 combines with J gene TRBJ2-2, with D perhaps matching TRBD1 or TRBD2 (5 bases each). The V gene lost 5 bases and the J gene lost 2 bases, with 12 bases spanning the gap. This CDR3 has 14 amino acids. From germline, CDR1 is SQVTM and CDR2 ANQGSEA. This CDR3 is CSVRDRTNTGELFF. CDR3 in DNA: TGCAGCGTTCGGGACCGAACCAACACCGGGGAGCTGTTTTTT.